The clone carrying this TCR beta chain was seen once. This record belongs to a study of neoadjuvant anti-PD-1 for oral cavity cancer. Whole-study context: Non-progressing patients received a fourth nivolumab dose near day 43, then surgery on days 50-56.

Six replicates per PBMC sample, mostly from roughly 450 ng of genomic DNA. Sequencing used immunoSEQ multiplex PCR; TCRdb keeps in-frame clones, though not all of them. The sample has about 14,000 clones; roughly 70% are singletons. Indicated time point: after neoadjuvant nivolumab, at surgical resection. Patients had newly diagnosed, untreated stage II-IVA oral cavity squamous cell carcinoma. Patients had HPV-negative, locally advanced oral cavity squamous cell carcinoma. Trimming took 2 bases from V and 0 from J, leaving 14 bases between them. The CDR3 is 16 amino acids. Germline V CDR1 and CDR2: SGHRS, YFSETQ.

The material sequenced was PBMCs, taken after nivolumab (anti-PD-1) treatment. This TCR was recovered from a person between 40 and 85 years old with oral cavity squamous cell carcinoma. This chain joins TRBV5-1 and TRBJ1-1; possible D gene TRBD1, 5 bases. This CDR3 is CASSFYDSSMNTEAFF. The CDR3 region has the DNA TGCGCCAGCAGCTTCTACGACAGTTCCATGAACACTGAAGCTTTCTTT.